Listed here is a single TCR beta chain. In this sample, this clonotype turned up many times. Its antigen is not yet known. No clone much larger than this one lies a single base away; base qualities are absent. The CDR3 spans 13 residues, from the cysteine through the phenylalanine. The retained sequence is limited to the CDR3, 39 bases, with the frame set at the first base. The germline ends are 13 bases apart after V is trimmed by 6 bases and J by 5 bases. CDR1 and CDR2 (MGHRA, YSYEKL) derive from the germline V gene. The hyperthyroidism patients were between 18 and 65 years old and newly diagnosed, with a disease duration of less than 2 months. The study excluded patients with uncontrolled infections, other autoimmune diseases, pregnancy or lactation. Diagnoses were established on the basis of clinical symptoms, serum thyroxine and TRAb, thyroid ultrasound, and orbital computed tomography. For progressor patients, blood was drawn at the first diagnosis of hyperthyroidism, before any ophthalmopathy symptoms had appeared. Ficoll-Paque density gradient centrifugation was used to isolate PBMCs from approximately 10 ml of fresh peripheral blood. Progressor patients were first diagnosed with Graves' hyperthyroidism and then developed ophthalmopathy during follow-up. Trizol reagent was used to extract total RNA, and RNA quality was then checked on an Agilent 2100 Bioanalyzer.

Amplification of TCR beta CDR3 regions was carried out from RNA transcripts. A first-round RT-PCR of the TCR CDR3 used the HTBI primer set with the Qiagen OneStep RT-PCR kit. Libraries were constructed in a second round of multiplex PCR, after which size selection and purification were performed. Paired-end sequencing of the libraries was performed with 100 bp reads on an Illumina HiSeq2000. Processing in the source paper ran as follows. SOAPnuke was used to process the raw data, with reads discarded if the reads contained adapters or uncalled bases, had a mean Phred below 15, or lacked an exact constant-primer or identifier match. High-quality paired reads were merged using COPE v1.2.5, and each unique nucleotide sequence was defined as a clonotype. MiTCR v1.1 was used to align the clonotypes against IMGT TRBV, TRBD and TRBJ reference segments. Analysis was restricted to V-J combinations with a frequency above 0.0001, which covered 98% to 99.2% of repertoires. The TCS score was defined as the ratio of F50 (clonal expansion) to E x V (chaos), calculated using BLOSUM62-based TCRdist between CDR3 peptides within each V-J. Welch's t-statistics and random forest reduced around 510 V-J features to about 13, which were used in a naive Bayes classifier (R e1071). The public reads were reanalyzed by TCRdb: fastp trimming at Q25, MiXCR alignment, in-frame beta chains only. Each entry is one CDR3 protein sequence, shown with its most common DNA and genes. The V and J calls here are based on TCRdb, not the publication. Within this sample are more than 350,000 distinct CDR3 sequences, with roughly 17% of them counted one time only. 30% to 35% of the sample is taken by the ten largest.

The data belong to a study of T cells in Graves' hyperthyroidism and ophthalmopathy (dated by TCRdb to about 2019). About the study as a whole: Peripheral blood was sampled at the time of initial diagnosis, prior to any treatment. To identify TCR V-J signatures that set the groups apart, the researchers used a discovery cohort of about a hundred patients, made up of approximately 43 with Graves' ophthalmopathy and 55 to 65 with stable Graves' hyperthyroidism. Prospective prediction of ophthalmopathy was tested in an independent validation cohort consisting of some 19 hyperthyroidism patients and approximately 16 patients who later progressed to ophthalmopathy. The 85 to 100 discovery patients were randomly split 7:3 into training and test sets. In addition, the study compared T-cell repertoires in thyroid tissue and in blood from a handful of Graves' hyperthyroidism patients. After sampling, hyperthyroidism patients received methimazole starting at 30 mg daily, and ophthalmopathy patients received high-dose intravenous methylprednisolone. According to the paper, TCR Vbeta CDR3 sequencing was carried out on 135 peripheral blood samples, which came from approximately 43 ophthalmopathy, under 80 hyperthyroidism and roughly 17 progressor patients. Points the paper makes about the study in general: A model built on a 13 V-J signature distinguished ophthalmopathy from stable hyperthyroidism, reaching about 89% sensitivity and around 81% specificity in cross-validation and 80%/75% in testing. In validation, the model predicted progression to ophthalmopathy a median of roughly 6.2 months before onset, with approximately 70% sensitivity and 72.22% specificity. No statistical method was used to fix the sample size in advance, and group allocation was not hidden from the investigators. Most expanded thyroid clonotypes (frequency above 0.001) were also detected in blood, a finding suggesting that blood repertoires may reflect thyroid immune responses.

The chain links TRBV4-1 with TRBJ2-5, with no confidently assigned D gene. The sample taken for sequencing was blood. This receptor was identified in a woman aged 25 to 45 with Graves' hyperthyroidism that later progressed to Graves' ophthalmopathy. The base sequence is TGCGCCAGCAGTCCCGTCCCTGGGGAGACCCAGTACTTC. This is translated as CASSPVPGETQYF.